Below are 29 T cell receptor beta chains sequenced from a single sample in a study of T cell responses to AZD1222 COVID-19 vaccine. Sequenced by immunoSEQ multiplex PCR; TCRdb stores in-frame clones only, minus some. The sample lists under 110,000 clones, more than 75% occurring once. The sample was peripheral blood, taken on day 0 of AZD1222 vaccination. The receptors were gathered from an adult in good health.

The chain joins TRBV18 to TRBJ1-5, with D uncertain. CDR1 and CDR2 from the germline V gene are KGHSH and LQKENI. The V and J ends lost 4 bases and 11 bases respectively, with 21 bases between them. CDR3 size: 15 residues. The CDR3 spells CASSLEAYSPKTQHF. CDR3 DNA: TGTGCCAGCTCACTGGAAGCTTATTCCCCGAAGACCCAGCATTTT.

The CDR3 is CASSISATGELFF. CDR3 bases: TGTGCCAGCAGCATTAGTGCCACCGGGGAGCTGTTTTTT. This chain links TRBV9 with TRBJ2-2; D remains ambiguous. The CDR3 loop spans 13 amino acids. The V end lost 4 bases, the J end lost 4 bases, and 8 bases lay between the germline ends. The V gene's germline CDR1 is SGDLS and CDR2 YYNGEE.

The CDR3 reads CASSKTGSPNYGYTF. For the CDR3, the DNA is TGTGCCAGCAGCAAGACCGGGAGTCCTAACTATGGCTACACCTTC. The chain has TRBV28 and TRBJ1-2; D call uncertain. Looked up from germline, CDR1 is MDHEN and CDR2 is SYDVKM. Trimming removed 6 bases from V and 0 bases from J, with 14 bases in between. The CDR3 contains 15 residues.

In its sample, this clone was seen a few times. The CDR3: CASSEQGSGNTIYF. As DNA, the CDR3 is TGTGCCAGCAGTGAACAGGGCTCTGGAAACACCATATATTTT. The chain couples TRBV6-1 to TRBJ1-3; weak D call: TRBD1 (5 bases). Germline V gives CDR1 MNHNS, CDR2 SASEGT. The CDR3 has 14 amino acids. Trimming removed 2 bases from V and 0 bases from J, with 5 bases in between.

This clone showed up just once. This chain joins TRBV28 and TRBJ1-1; D is perhaps TRBD1 (6 bases). Trimming shortened V by 8 bases and J by 0 bases, and 19 bases separated the two germline ends. CDR1 and CDR2 (germline): MDHEN, SYDVKM. The CDR3 is made up of 16 amino acids. Here the CDR3 reads CASGLPDRPLNTEAFF. CDR3 DNA sequence: TGTGCCAGCGGGTTACCCGACAGGCCACTGAACACTGAAGCTTTCTTT.

The V and J genes are TRBV7-9 and TRBJ1-2, with a weak D call TRBD1 (5 bases). V was cut by 0 bases and J by 2 bases, with 10 bases left in between. CDR3 size: 15 residues. In germline, CDR1 is SEHNR, CDR2 FQNEAQ (reference sequence). The DNA of the CDR3 is TGTGCCAGCAGCTTAGCCATAGGGGAAAACTATGGCTACACCTTC. It codes for CASSLAIGENYGYTF.

A few counts support this clone. The genes are TRBV6-1 and TRBJ1-6; no clear D. Per the germline V gene, CDR1 is MNHNS and CDR2 is SASEGT. The V gene lost 2 bases and the J gene lost 0 bases, with 8 bases spanning the gap. The CDR3 is 16 residues long. The CDR3 spells CASSENWSSYNSPLHF. CDR3 bases: TGTGCCAGCAGTGAAAACTGGAGCTCCTATAATTCACCCCTCCACTTT.

This chain connects TRBV5-1 to TRBJ2-7; 7 positions agree with TRBD1. V trimming: 1 base; J trimming: 5 bases; junction bases outside the gene matches: 6. The CDR3 is 14 residues long. Germline CDR1 and CDR2: SGHRS and YFSETQ. CDR3 amino acids: CASSLTGQRNEQYF. Here the CDR3 DNA reads TGCGCCAGCAGCTTGACGGGACAGCGTAACGAGCAGTACTTC.

This rearrangement joins TRBV5-1 to TRBJ2-5, with 8 positions matching TRBD1. Germline CDR1 reads SGHRS; CDR2 reads YFSETQ. The V gene end was trimmed by 4 bases and the J gene end by 2 bases; junction bases not matched to a gene: 7. This CDR3 comprises 15 residues. DNA for the CDR3: TGCGCCAGCAGCGGAAGGACAGGGCGGCAAGAGACCCAGTACTTC. Its protein product is CASSGRTGRQETQYF.

The V gene is TRBV7-2, the J gene TRBJ2-3; 11 bases are shared with TRBD1. CDR3 length: 16 residues. Germline trimming cut 3 bases from V and 4 bases from J; bases unmatched to any gene: 6. CDR1 and CDR2 from the germline V gene are SGHTA and FQGNSA. CDR3 loop: CASSFTPGQGADTQYF. The CDR3 region has the DNA TGTGCCAGCAGCTTTACTCCGGGACAGGGGGCAGATACGCAGTATTTT.

The genes are TRBV5-1 and TRBJ1-4; 8 bases fit TRBD1. The CDR3 is 15 residues long. V shed 1 base and J 7 bases; nucleotides not matched to a gene: 6. Germline V CDR1 and CDR2: SGHRS, YFSETQ. Here the CDR3 reads CASSLTAGGGEKLFF. Here the CDR3 DNA reads TGCGCCAGCAGCTTGACAGCAGGGGGCGGTGAAAAACTGTTTTTT. Drawing the rest from reference TRBV5-1 and TRBJ1-4, the complete variable domain is KAGVTQTPRYLIKTRGQQVTLSCSPISGHRSVSWYQQTPGQGLQFLFEYFSETQRNKGNFPGRFSGRQFSNSRSEMNVSTLELGDSALYLCASSLTAGGGEKLFFGSGTQLSVL.

This sequence joins TRBV9 and TRBJ1-2; no clear D gene. In germline, CDR1 is SGDLS, CDR2 YYNGEE. V lost 3 bases and J 0 bases, leaving 9 bases between the germline ends. The CDR3 runs to 14 residues. The CDR3 nucleotides read TGTGCCAGCAGCGACAGCAACTCTAACTATGGCTACACCTTC. Translation gives CASSDSNSNYGYTF. Drawing the rest from reference TRBV9 and TRBJ1-2, the complete variable domain is DSGVTQTPKHLITATGQRVTLRCSPRSGDLSVYWYQQSLDQGLQFLIQYYNGEERAKGNILERFSAQQFPDLHSELNLSSLELGDSALYFCASSDSNSNYGYTFGSGTRLTVV.

The V and J genes are TRBV29-1 and TRBJ1-4; D might be TRBD1 (5 bases). With 4 bases removed from V and 5 bases from J, the gap between germline ends came to 8 bases. The CDR3 spans 12 residues. The germline CDR1 and CDR2 sequences are SQVTM and ANQGSEA. CDR3 in amino acids: CSVVDKNEKLFF. CDR3 in DNA: TGCAGCGTTGTGGACAAGAATGAAAAACTGTTTTTT.

V and J are TRBV7-8 and TRBJ1-3, with TRBD1 matching 10 bases. The CDR3 length is 17 residues. Per germline, CDR1 SGHVS and CDR2 FQNEAQ. V was clipped by 3 bases and J by 2 bases; unmatched bases: 7. CDR3 amino acids: CASSLVSGTGAGNTIYF. The CDR3 bases are TGTGCCAGCAGCTTGGTATCCGGGACAGGGGCTGGAAACACCATATATTTT.

The V and J genes are TRBV6-5 and TRBJ2-7; no firm D call. Looked up from germline, CDR1 is MNHEY and CDR2 is SVGAGI. The CDR3 loop spans 13 amino acids. The V end lost 4 bases, the J end lost 0 bases, and 7 bases lay between the germline ends. The CDR3 loop reads CASSSQSSYEQYF. CDR3 DNA: TGTGCCAGCAGTTCCCAGAGCTCCTACGAGCAGTACTTC.

The chain joins TRBV6-5 to TRBJ2-7, with TRBD2 matching over 11 bases. The J segment lost 5 bases and the V segment lost 7 bases, leaving 7 bases of the junction unmatched. The CDR3 has 14 residues. Germline CDR1 and CDR2: MNHEY and SVGAGI. CDR3 DNA sequence: TGTGCCAGCACCAAGACTAGCGGGATCAACGAGCAGTACTTC. Encoded protein: CASTKTSGINEQYF.

The J gene is TRBJ2-7, the V gene TRBV28; perhaps D is TRBD1 or TRBD2 (5 bases each). V was pared by 6 bases and J by 6 bases, with 15 bases between. CDR3 length equals 13 residues. Germline V gene lookup returns CDR1 MDHEN and CDR2 SYDVKM. DNA for the CDR3: TGTGCCAGCAGACCCGGGACCCCTGGCGAGCAGTACTTC. It encodes CASRPGTPGEQYF.

CDR3 protein: CASSLGSYSVDEQYF. CDR3 nucleotide sequence: TGTGCCAGCAGCTTAGGTTCGTATTCGGTCGACGAGCAGTACTTC. This chain uses TRBV11-3 with TRBJ2-7; D not certain. The V end lost 1 base, the J end lost 5 bases, and 15 bases lay between the germline ends. This CDR3 comprises 15 residues. The germline V gene encodes CDR1 SGHNT and CDR2 YENEEA.

This clone was picked up many times. The sample contains more than one DNA sequence encoding this CDR3. This chain uses TRBV3-1 (or the pseudogene TRBV3-2) with TRBJ2-7; D not resolved. CDR3 size: 12 residues. V was clipped by 3 bases and J by 3 bases, with 6 bases between them. Germline values: CDR1 LGHDT, CDR2 YNNKEL (reference sequence). CDR3 coding DNA: TGTGCCAGCAGCCAGGTTTACTACGAGCAGTACTTC. It translates to CASSQVYYEQYF.

The chain has TRBV10-3 and TRBJ1-4, with D hard to call. V was shortened by 10 bases and J by 8 bases, with 14 bases between the two germline ends. The germline gives CDR1 ENHRY, CDR2 SYGVKD. The CDR3 has 12 amino acids. This chain's CDR3 is CATRPYGEKLFF. The CDR3 region has the DNA TGTGCCACCAGACCATATGGGGAAAAACTGTTTTTT.

The chain links TRBV11-2 to TRBJ2-3; TRBD2 agrees at 7 bases. J was trimmed by 2 bases and V by 1 base; bases with no gene match: 6. The CDR3 covers 16 residues. Germline assignment: CDR1 SGHAT and CDR2 FQNNGV. The CDR3 nucleotides read TGTGCCAGCAGCTTAGGAAGCGGGACCTACACAGATACGCAGTATTTT. It translates to CASSLGSGTYTDTQYF.

The chain is built from TRBV9 and TRBJ1-1; D is undetermined. Trimming shortened V by 4 bases and J by 0 bases, and 4 bases separated the two germline ends. Per the germline V gene, CDR1 is SGDLS and CDR2 is YYNGEE. The CDR3 runs to 12 residues. This CDR3 is CASSQLNTEAFF. The CDR3 nucleotides read TGTGCCAGCAGCCAATTGAACACTGAAGCTTTCTTT.

The rearrangement joins TRBV30 to TRBJ2-3; D unclear. This CDR3 region has 15 residues. Per germline, CDR1 GTSNPN and CDR2 SVGIG (reference sequence). V was shortened by 1 base and J by 0 bases, with 11 bases between the two germline ends. CDR3 sequence (DNA): TGTGCCTGGAGTGGGGTAGCATCTAGCACAGATACGCAGTATTTT. Its translation is CAWSGVASSTDTQYF.

CDR3 sequence (DNA): TGTGCCAGCAGCTTCACAGGGGATGAAAAACTGTTTTTT. It is translated as CASSFTGDEKLFF. V gene TRBV7-2 combines with J gene TRBJ1-4, with 7 nucleotides matching TRBD1. V dropped 3 bases and J dropped 6; count of bases not matched to a gene: 1. Looked up from germline, CDR1 is SGHTA and CDR2 is FQGNSA. The CDR3 consists of 13 residues. Full variable domain (remainder filled in from reference TRBV7-2 and TRBJ1-4): GAGVSQSPSNKVTEKGKDVELRCDPISGHTALYWYRQSLGQGLEFLIYFQGNSAPDKSGLPSDRFSAERTGGSVSTLTIQRTQQEDSAVYLCASSFTGDEKLFFGSGTQLSVL.

The chain links TRBV5-1 to TRBJ2-3; possible D gene TRBD1, 7 bases. CDR3 length: 16 residues. Germline CDR1 reads SGHRS; CDR2 reads YFSETQ. The V end was cut by 0 bases, the J end by 1 base, with 12 bases between. CDR3 region: CASSLARGVGTDTQYF. The CDR3 nucleotides read TGCGCCAGCAGCTTGGCCAGGGGGGTAGGCACAGATACGCAGTATTTT.

The rearrangement uses TRBV6-5 and TRBJ1-1, with 9 positions matching TRBD1. V lost 5 bases and J lost 5; bases outside the gene matches: 9. The germline CDR1 and CDR2 sequences are MNHEY and SVGAGI. The CDR3 covers 15 residues. This CDR3 is CASSPPGQGGTEAFF. CDR3 DNA: TGTGCCAGCAGTCCCCCGGGACAGGGTGGTACTGAAGCTTTCTTT.

The V call is TRBV11-2, the J call TRBJ2-7; 9 nucleotides agree with TRBD1. This CDR3 is 16 amino acids long. With V trimmed by 0 bases and J by 3 bases, 6 bases remained unmatched. Germline CDR1 SGHAT, CDR2 FQNNGV. The CDR3: CASSLDRQGVGYEQYF. The CDR3 nucleotides are TGTGCCAGCAGCTTAGACCGACAGGGGGTGGGCTACGAGCAGTACTTC.

The chain has TRBV5-1 and TRBJ2-5, with 8 bases aligning to TRBD1. This CDR3 is 16 amino acids long. The trim removed 0 bases at V and 2 bases at J, leaving 6 bases unmatched. Germline lookup yields CDR1 SGHRS and CDR2 YFSETQ. CDR3 sequence (DNA): TGCGCCAGCAGCTTGGAGCCAGGGGGCCCTCAAGAGACCCAGTACTTC. Amino acids: CASSLEPGGPQETQYF. Supplemented by reference TRBV5-1 and TRBJ2-5, the full variable domain reads KAGVTQTPRYLIKTRGQQVTLSCSPISGHRSVSWYQQTPGQGLQFLFEYFSETQRNKGNFPGRFSGRQFSNSRSEMNVSTLELGDSALYLCASSLEPGGPQETQYFGPGTRLLVL.

The rearrangement joins TRBV5-6 to TRBJ1-1, with D possibly being TRBD1 (5 bases). The germline CDR1 and CDR2 sequences are SGHDT and YYEEEE. The CDR3 length is 16 residues. V gave up 8 bases and J gave up 5 bases, with 25 bases separating them. As DNA, the CDR3 is TGTGCCAGTGCCGATTACAGGTCTTATGGGGGGACTGAAGCTTTCTTT. Its protein is CASADYRSYGGTEAFF.